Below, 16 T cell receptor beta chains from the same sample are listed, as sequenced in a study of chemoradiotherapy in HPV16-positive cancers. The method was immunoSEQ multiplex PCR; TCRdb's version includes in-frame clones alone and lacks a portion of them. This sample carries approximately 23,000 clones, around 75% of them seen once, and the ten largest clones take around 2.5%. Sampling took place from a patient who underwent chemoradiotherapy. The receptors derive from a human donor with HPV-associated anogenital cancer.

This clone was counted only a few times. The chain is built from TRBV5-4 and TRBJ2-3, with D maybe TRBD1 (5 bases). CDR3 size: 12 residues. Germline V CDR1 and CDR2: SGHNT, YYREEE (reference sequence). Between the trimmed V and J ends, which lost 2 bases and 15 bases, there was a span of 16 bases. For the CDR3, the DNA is TGTGCCAGCAGCTTTGGCAGGGAATCGGAATATTTT. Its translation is CASSFGRESEYF.

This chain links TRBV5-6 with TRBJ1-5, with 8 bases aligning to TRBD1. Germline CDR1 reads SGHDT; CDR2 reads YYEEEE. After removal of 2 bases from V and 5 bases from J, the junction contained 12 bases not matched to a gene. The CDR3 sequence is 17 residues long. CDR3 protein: CASSFRRAGGADQPQHF. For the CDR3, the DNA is TGTGCCAGCAGCTTTCGTAGGGCAGGGGGCGCGGATCAGCCCCAGCATTTT.

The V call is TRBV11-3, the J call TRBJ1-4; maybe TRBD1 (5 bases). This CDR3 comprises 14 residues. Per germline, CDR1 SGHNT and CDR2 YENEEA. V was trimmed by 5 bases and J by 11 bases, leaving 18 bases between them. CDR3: CASSPWVQGGKLFF. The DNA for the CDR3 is TGTGCCAGCAGCCCTTGGGTTCAGGGAGGGAAACTGTTTTTT.

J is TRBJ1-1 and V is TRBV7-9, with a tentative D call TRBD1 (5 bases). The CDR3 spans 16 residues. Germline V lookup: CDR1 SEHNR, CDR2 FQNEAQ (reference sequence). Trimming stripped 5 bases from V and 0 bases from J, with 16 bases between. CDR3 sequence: CASSNPPGTVNTEAFF. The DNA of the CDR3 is TGTGCCAGCAGCAATCCCCCCGGGACGGTGAACACTGAAGCTTTCTTT. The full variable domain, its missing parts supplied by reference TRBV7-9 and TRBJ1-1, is DTGVSQNPRHKITKRGQNVTFRCDPISEHNRLYWYRQTLGQGPEFLTYFQNEAQLEKSRLLSDRFSAERPKGSFSTLEIQRTEQGDSAMYLCASSNPPGTVNTEAFFGQGTRLTVV.

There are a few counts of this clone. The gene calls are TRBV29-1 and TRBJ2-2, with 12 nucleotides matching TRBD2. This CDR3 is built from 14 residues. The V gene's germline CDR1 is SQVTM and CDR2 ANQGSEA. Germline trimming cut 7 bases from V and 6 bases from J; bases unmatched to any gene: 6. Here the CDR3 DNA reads TGCAGCGGGAGACTAGCGGGAGAATCCGGGGAGCTGTTTTTT. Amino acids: CSGRLAGESGELFF.

As DNA, the CDR3 is TGTGCCAGCAGCCAAGGAGGGACTAGCGGGAGTTCCTACGAGCAGTACTTC. Translation: CASSQGGTSGSSYEQYF. This chain connects TRBV4-2 to TRBJ2-7, with 14 nucleotides matching TRBD2. The V segment lost 1 base and the J segment 1 base; nucleotides outside the gene matches: 3. Germline CDR1 LGHNA, CDR2 YNFKEQ. The CDR3 has 17 amino acids.

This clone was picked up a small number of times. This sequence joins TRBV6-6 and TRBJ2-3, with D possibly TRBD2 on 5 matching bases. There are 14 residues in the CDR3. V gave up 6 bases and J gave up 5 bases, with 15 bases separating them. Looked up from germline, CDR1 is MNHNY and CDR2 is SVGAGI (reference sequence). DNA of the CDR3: TGTGCCAGCAGCCGGACGGGGTACAAAGATACGCAGTATTTT. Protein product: CASSRTGYKDTQYF.

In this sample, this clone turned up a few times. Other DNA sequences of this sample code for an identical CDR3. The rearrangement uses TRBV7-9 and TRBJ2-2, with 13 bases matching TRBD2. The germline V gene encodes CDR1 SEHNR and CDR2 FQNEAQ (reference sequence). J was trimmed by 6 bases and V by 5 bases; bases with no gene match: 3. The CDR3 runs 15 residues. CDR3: CASSLGLAGSGELFF. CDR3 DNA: TGTGCCAGCAGCCTGGGACTAGCGGGGTCCGGGGAGCTGTTTTTT.

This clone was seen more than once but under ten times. Here the CDR3 DNA reads TGTGCCAGTAGTATGAGTAGGTATCAGCCCCAGCATTTT. The encoded protein is CASSMSRYQPQHF. The chain employs TRBV19 and TRBJ1-5, with D unclear. V lost 3 bases and J lost 5, with 8 bases in between. CDR1 and CDR2 (germline): LNHDA, SQIVND (reference sequence). CDR3 length: 13 residues.

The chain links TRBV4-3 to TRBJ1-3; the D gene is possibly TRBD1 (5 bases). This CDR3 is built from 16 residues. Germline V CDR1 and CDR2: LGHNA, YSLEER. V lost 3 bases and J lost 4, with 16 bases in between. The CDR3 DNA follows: TGCGCCAGCAGCCAGACTGGGGCAGGCCCAGGAAACACCATATATTTT. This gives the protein CASSQTGAGPGNTIYF.

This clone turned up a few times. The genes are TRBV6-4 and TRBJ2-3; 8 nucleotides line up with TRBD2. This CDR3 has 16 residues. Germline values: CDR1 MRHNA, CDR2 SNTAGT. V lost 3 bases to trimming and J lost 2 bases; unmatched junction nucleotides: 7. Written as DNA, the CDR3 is TGTGCCAGCAGTGAGTCAAGCGGGAGCCTCACAGATACGCAGTATTTT. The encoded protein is CASSESSGSLTDTQYF.

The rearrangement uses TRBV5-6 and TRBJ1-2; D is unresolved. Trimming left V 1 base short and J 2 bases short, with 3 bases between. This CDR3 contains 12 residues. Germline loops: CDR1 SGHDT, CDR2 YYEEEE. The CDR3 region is CASSLRNYGYTF. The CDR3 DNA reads TGTGCCAGCAGCTTGCGCAACTATGGCTACACCTTC.

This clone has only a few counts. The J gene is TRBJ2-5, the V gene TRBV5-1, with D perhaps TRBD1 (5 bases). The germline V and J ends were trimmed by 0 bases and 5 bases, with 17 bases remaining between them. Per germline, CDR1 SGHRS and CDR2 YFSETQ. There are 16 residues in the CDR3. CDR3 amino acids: CASSLVNGALRETQYF. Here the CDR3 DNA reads TGCGCCAGCAGCTTGGTAAATGGGGCTCTGAGGGAGACCCAGTACTTC.

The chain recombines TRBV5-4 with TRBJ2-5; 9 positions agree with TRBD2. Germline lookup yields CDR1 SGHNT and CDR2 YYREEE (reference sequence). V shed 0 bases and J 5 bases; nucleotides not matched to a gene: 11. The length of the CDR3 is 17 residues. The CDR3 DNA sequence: TGTGCCAGCAGCTTGGGGGGGACTAGCCGAGCGAGCGAGACCCAGTACTTC. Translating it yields CASSLGGTSRASETQYF.

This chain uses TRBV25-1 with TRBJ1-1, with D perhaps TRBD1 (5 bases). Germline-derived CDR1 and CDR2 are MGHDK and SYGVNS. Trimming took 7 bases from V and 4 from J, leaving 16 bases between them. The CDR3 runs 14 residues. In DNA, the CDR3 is TGTGCCAGCACCCCTCATGGCAGGGCCACTGAAGCTTTCTTT. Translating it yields CASTPHGRATEAFF.

Here the CDR3 DNA reads TGTGCCAGCAGTCGGACAGGGGGCTTGGAGACCCAGTACTTC. Translating it yields CASSRTGGLETQYF. The chain has TRBV28 and TRBJ2-5; 11 bases are shared with TRBD1. Per germline, CDR1 MDHEN and CDR2 SYDVKM. CDR3 length equals 14 residues. Losses at the gene ends were 5 bases for V and 5 bases for J; bases not matched to a gene: 4.